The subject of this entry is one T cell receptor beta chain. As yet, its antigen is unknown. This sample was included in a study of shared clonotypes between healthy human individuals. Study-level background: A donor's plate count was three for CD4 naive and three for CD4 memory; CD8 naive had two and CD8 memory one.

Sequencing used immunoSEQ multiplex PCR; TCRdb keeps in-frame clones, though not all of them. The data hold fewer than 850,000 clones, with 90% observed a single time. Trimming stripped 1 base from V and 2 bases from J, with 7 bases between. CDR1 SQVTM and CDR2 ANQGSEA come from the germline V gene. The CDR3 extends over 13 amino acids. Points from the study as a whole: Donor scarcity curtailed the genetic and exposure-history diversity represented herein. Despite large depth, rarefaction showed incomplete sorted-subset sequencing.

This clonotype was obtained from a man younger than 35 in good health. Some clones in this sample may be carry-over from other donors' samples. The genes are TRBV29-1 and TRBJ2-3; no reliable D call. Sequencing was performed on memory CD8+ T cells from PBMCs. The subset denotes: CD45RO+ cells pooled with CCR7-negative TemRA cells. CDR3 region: CSVEAPNTDTQYF. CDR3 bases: TGCAGCGTTGAAGCCCCTAACACAGATACGCAGTATTTT.